Each of the 26 T cell receptor beta chains below was sequenced from the same sample in a study of Ad26.COV2.S vaccination and SARS-CoV-2 variants. The treatment: approximately 18 received Ad26.COV2.S at low or high dose, single or two shots; 5 received placebo; per-sample allocation not given. Specimen acquisition occurred on day 63 following the initial vaccine or placebo injection. Only in-frame clones appear in the TCRdb table, and some are missing; sequencing was by immunoSEQ multiplex PCR. Of a few hundred thousand clones in the sample, 80% to 95% were seen once. Source: peripheral blood, taken in a trial of Ad26.COV2.S vaccine versus placebo. The receptors were sampled from a person between 18 and 60 years old who received the Ad26.COV2.S COVID-19 vaccine or a placebo.

J is TRBJ2-7 and V is TRBV10-3; D might be TRBD1 or TRBD2, each matching 6 bases. CDR1 is ENHRY, CDR2 SYGVKD, per germline. Trimming shortened V by 0 bases and J by 1 base, and 19 bases separated the two germline ends. The CDR3 covers 18 residues. CDR3 sequence (DNA): TGTGCCATCAGTGAGTCTAGGGGGTTGTCTAGCGAGTCCTACGAGCAGTACTTC. It codes for CAISESRGLSSESYEQYF.

This chain links TRBV28 with TRBJ2-1; TRBD2 aligns across 8 bases. From germline, CDR1 is MDHEN and CDR2 SYDVKM. Trimming took 6 bases from V and 8 from J; bases not matched to a gene: 9. This CDR3 is 14 amino acids long. The CDR3 loop is CASRITGTSYEQFF. CDR3 DNA sequence: TGTGCCAGCAGAATCACCGGGACTAGTTATGAGCAGTTCTTC.

This chain joins TRBV29-1 and TRBJ2-1, with 12 bases lining up with TRBD2. This CDR3 is 19 amino acids long. Per germline, CDR1 SQVTM and CDR2 ANQGSEA. Unmatched junction bases numbered 14, after V lost 5 bases and J lost 0 bases. The CDR3 nucleotides read TGCAGCGTTCGGACTACGCTGGGACTAGCGGGTAGCTCCTACAATGAGCAGTTCTTC. It encodes CSVRTTLGLAGSSYNEQFF.

The gene calls are TRBV3-1 (or the pseudogene TRBV3-2) and TRBJ1-5; no clear D. The germline V gene encodes CDR1 LGHDT and CDR2 YNNKEL (reference sequence). CDR3 length equals 14 residues. V lost 1 base, J lost 5 bases, and 9 bases lay in between. For the CDR3, the DNA is TGTGCCAGCAGCCAAGGTTTCGGGGATCAGCCCCAGCATTTT. It codes for CASSQGFGDQPQHF.

This chain uses TRBV5-1 with TRBJ2-7; 9 bases are a match to TRBD1. Per the germline V gene, CDR1 is SGHRS and CDR2 is YFSETQ. The V segment lost 4 bases and the J segment 6 bases; nucleotides outside the gene matches: 8. This CDR3 is built from 14 residues. As DNA, the CDR3 is TGCGCCAGCAGCATAGGACAGGGGCTGGCCGAGCAGTACTTC. Protein sequence: CASSIGQGLAEQYF.

This clone was observed a few times. The chain links TRBV3-1 (or the pseudogene TRBV3-2) to TRBJ2-1; TRBD2 might be the D (6 bases). The CDR3 length is 13 residues. V was cut by 2 bases and J by 7 bases, with 9 bases left in between. Germline V gene data show CDR1 as LGHDT and CDR2 as YNNKEL (reference sequence). The CDR3 spells CASSQLASNEQFF. CDR3 DNA sequence: TGTGCCAGCAGCCAACTAGCGTCAAATGAGCAGTTCTTC.

The rearrangement joins TRBV28 to TRBJ1-5; D is ambiguous. The CDR3 loop spans 13 amino acids. Trimming left V 5 bases short and J 3 bases short, with 8 bases between. Germline CDR1 MDHEN, CDR2 SYDVKM. This chain's CDR3 is CASSPGINQPQHF. For the CDR3, the DNA is TGTGCCAGCAGTCCGGGGATCAATCAGCCCCAGCATTTT.

The genes are TRBV7-8 and TRBJ2-1; 11 bases line up with TRBD2. The CDR3 runs to 15 residues. Germline values: CDR1 SGHVS, CDR2 FQNEAQ. After removal of 1 base from V and 8 bases from J, the junction contained 4 bases not matched to a gene. The CDR3 sequence is CASSLGTSGGHEQFF. Here the CDR3 DNA reads TGTGCCAGCAGCTTAGGAACTAGCGGGGGACATGAGCAGTTCTTC.

CDR3 protein: CATKGTGGPGELFF. DNA of the CDR3: TGTGCCACCAAGGGGACGGGAGGGCCCGGGGAGCTGTTTTTT. This chain uses TRBV10-3 with TRBJ2-2; 8 bases are a match to TRBD2. The germline CDR1 and CDR2 sequences are ENHRY and SYGVKD. The CDR3 sequence is 14 residues long. The V gene end was trimmed by 10 bases and the J gene end by 6 bases; junction bases not matched to a gene: 10.

This chain uses TRBV18 with TRBJ2-5, with D uncertain. Trimming stripped 6 bases from V and 4 bases from J, with 15 bases between. The CDR3 totals 14 residues. CDR1 and CDR2 (germline): KGHSH, LQKENI. CDR3 region: CASSQDHSGETQYF. As DNA, the CDR3 is TGTGCCAGCTCCCAAGATCATAGTGGAGAGACCCAGTACTTC.

V and J are TRBV10-3 and TRBJ2-1; D may be TRBD1 (6 bases). The CDR3 extends over 16 amino acids. Trimming pared 1 base from V and 0 bases from J, leaving 10 bases between. Germline assignment: CDR1 ENHRY and CDR2 SYGVKD. The CDR3, as DNA: TGTGCCATCAGTGAGTACAGGGCCGGCTCCTACAATGAGCAGTTCTTC. It encodes CAISEYRAGSYNEQFF.

V and J are TRBV7-8 and TRBJ2-2; D call uncertain. Germline V gene sequence: CDR1 SGHVS, CDR2 FQNEAQ. This CDR3 contains 16 residues. V dropped 1 base and J dropped 5 bases, with 14 bases sitting between them. The DNA for the CDR3 is TGTGCCAGCAGCTTAGGATCCCAGCTGCCGACCGGGGAGCTGTTTTTT. This codes for CASSLGSQLPTGELFF.

Details on this clone: Other DNA variants within this sample encode the same CDR3. This chain joins TRBV5-4 and TRBJ2-7, with a weak D call TRBD2 (5 bases). This CDR3 region has 11 residues. Trimming took 3 bases from V and 6 from J, leaving 7 bases between them. Germline CDR1 SGHNT, CDR2 YYREEE (reference sequence). CDR3 coding DNA: TGTGCCAGCAGCTCGAGCGGCGAGCAGTACTTC. Amino acid sequence: CASSSSGEQYF.

The chain couples TRBV7-2 to TRBJ2-1, with D hard to call. Trimming took off 2 bases at V and 7 bases at J, with 6 bases between the two ends. Germline V gene lookup returns CDR1 SGHTA and CDR2 FQGNSA. This CDR3 contains 12 residues. CDR3 residues: CASSLPLNEQFF. CDR3 nucleotides: TGTGCCAGCAGCTTACCCTTAAATGAGCAGTTCTTC.

In the case of this clone: Distinct nucleotide sequences in the sample also encode this CDR3. The chain couples TRBV30 to TRBJ1-3, with unresolved D. CDR1 and CDR2 from the germline V gene are GTSNPN and SVGIG (reference sequence). The V end was cut by 2 bases, the J end by 3 bases, with 2 bases between. The CDR3 runs 11 residues. The CDR3, as DNA: TGTGCCTGGAGTAGTGGAAACACCATATATTTT. Its protein product is CAWSSGNTIYF.

Concerning this clone: Other DNA sequences in the same sample also yield this CDR3. The rearrangement joins TRBV7-2 to TRBJ1-1; maybe TRBD1 (5 bases). Germline CDR1 reads SGHTA; CDR2 reads FQGNSA. CDR3 length equals 13 residues. V dropped 3 bases and J dropped 3 bases, with 8 bases sitting between them. CDR3 in amino acids: CASSLSRDTEAFF. As DNA, the CDR3 is TGTGCCAGCAGCTTGAGCAGGGACACTGAAGCTTTCTTT.

V is TRBV6-5 and J is TRBJ1-1; D possibly corresponds to TRBD1 (5 bases). Germline-derived CDR1 and CDR2 are MNHEY and SVGAGI. The CDR3 consists of 15 residues. V shed 0 bases and J shed 1 base, with 9 bases lying between them. The CDR3 is CASSYSWQGNTEAFF. The CDR3 coding sequence is TGTGCCAGCAGTTACTCCTGGCAGGGGAACACTGAAGCTTTCTTT.

The chain couples TRBV18 to TRBJ2-1, with 7 bases fitting TRBD1. The CDR3 loop spans 14 amino acids. Germline V gives CDR1 KGHSH, CDR2 LQKENI. With 3 bases clipped from V and 4 bases from J, the junction kept 3 bases outside the gene matches. In DNA, the CDR3 is TGTGCCAGCTCACCTGACAGGGCGTACAATGAGCAGTTCTTC. It yields the protein CASSPDRAYNEQFF.

This rearrangement joins TRBV6-6 to TRBJ1-3; 7 bases map to TRBD1. CDR3 length: 14 residues. CDR1 MNHNY and CDR2 SVGAGI come from the germline V gene (reference sequence). With V trimmed by 11 bases and J by 0 bases, 7 bases remained unmatched. CDR3 sequence reads: CAVTGTSSGNTIYF. Here the CDR3 DNA reads TGTGCCGTGACAGGGACCTCCTCTGGAAACACCATATATTTT.

V gene TRBV4-2 combines with J gene TRBJ2-7; TRBD2 aligns across 10 bases. Looked up from germline, CDR1 is LGHNA and CDR2 is YNFKEQ. The CDR3 loop spans 18 amino acids. V was clipped by 0 bases and J by 6 bases; unmatched bases: 14. CDR3 loop: CASSQDRLAGERSAEQYF. CDR3 nucleotides: TGTGCCAGCAGCCAAGACAGGCTAGCGGGAGAGAGGTCAGCCGAGCAGTACTTC.

The J gene is TRBJ1-5, the V gene TRBV4-2; perhaps TRBD1 as D (5 bases). Germline lookup yields CDR1 LGHNA and CDR2 YNFKEQ. The CDR3 totals 16 residues. V was trimmed by 3 bases and J by 5 bases, leaving 17 bases between them. The DNA for the CDR3 is TGTGCCAGCAGCCACGACCCCGGGGGTGGCGATCAGCCCCAGCATTTT. It yields the protein CASSHDPGGGDQPQHF.

V is TRBV6-2 or TRBV6-3 and J is TRBJ1-1; D is undetermined. V lost 6 bases and J 8 bases, leaving 19 bases between the germline ends. Looked up from germline, CDR1 is MNHEY and CDR2 is SVGEGT. There are 14 residues in the CDR3. The CDR3 loop is CASSWSGYRGEAFF. CDR3 nucleotides: TGTGCCAGCAGCTGGAGCGGGTACCGAGGGGAAGCTTTCTTT.

The DNA of the CDR3 is TGTGCCACCAGCAGGGACACTAGCGGAGGCTCCTACAATGAGCAGTTCTTC. Translated: CATSRDTSGGSYNEQFF. The V gene is TRBV15, the J gene TRBJ2-1, with 8 bases aligning to TRBD2. This CDR3 contains 17 residues. The germline V gene has CDR1 LNHNV and CDR2 YYDKDF (reference sequence). V lost 3 bases, J lost 0 bases, and 7 bases stayed unmatched.

This clone has just one count. The chain joins TRBV16 to TRBJ1-4; D gene uncertain. The CDR3 runs to 11 residues. Trimming pared 2 bases from V and 8 bases from J, leaving 3 bases between. Germline V gene data show CDR1 as KGHSY and CDR2 as FQNENV. CDR3: CASSQREKLFF. CDR3 DNA sequence: TGTGCCAGCAGCCAAAGAGAAAAACTGTTTTTT.

The chain carries TRBV19 and TRBJ1-5, with 8 bases that match TRBD1. The CDR3 extends over 16 amino acids. Per the germline V gene, CDR1 is LNHDA and CDR2 is SQIVND (reference sequence). Trimming took 2 bases from V and 2 from J; bases not matched to a gene: 5. CDR3 coding DNA: TGTGCCAGTAGTATATCGGACAGGGCCGGCAATCAGCCCCAGCATTTT. This sequence encodes CASSISDRAGNQPQHF.

This chain joins TRBV7-6 and TRBJ2-2, with 7 bases that match TRBD2. The CDR3 has 21 residues. The J segment lost 0 bases and the V segment lost 1 base, leaving 17 bases of the junction unmatched. Looked up from germline, CDR1 is SGHVS and CDR2 is FNYEAQ. The CDR3 spells CASSLGQGGRKWIANTGELFF. The CDR3 nucleotides are TGTGCCAGCAGCTTAGGTCAGGGCGGGAGAAAGTGGATCGCGAACACCGGGGAGCTGTTTTTT.